Shown below are 32 T cell receptor beta chains from a single sample sequenced in a study of beta chain features in type 1 diabetes. The study's findings and limits: Researchers report that Type 1 diabetes patients had moderately but significantly shorter TCRB CDR3s across all four CD4+ subsets.

Sequencing targeted expressed TCRB transcripts, as all isolated RNA had been reverse transcribed. Sequencing was performed with immunoSEQ multiplex PCR; in TCRdb, only in-frame clones are kept and a portion is missing. The table records around 100,000 clones, 25% to 35% of them present only once. The antigens these receptors bind are not known. Sequencing was carried out using central memory CD4+ T cells from blood. All receptors derive from a woman between 18 and 29 years old with type 1 diabetes.

This clone was recorded once. The chain recombines TRBV6-5 with TRBJ1-1, with D tentatively TRBD1 (5 bases). Trimming took 4 bases from V and 11 from J, leaving 11 bases between them. Germline V lookup: CDR1 MNHEY, CDR2 SVGAGI. The length of the CDR3 is 11 residues. CDR3 sequence: CASSSTGPAFF. Here the CDR3 DNA reads TGTGCCAGCAGTTCCACAGGCCCCGCTTTCTTT.

The rearrangement uses TRBV6-5 and TRBJ2-7; tentatively, D is TRBD2 (7 bases). Trimming pared 6 bases from V and 2 bases from J, leaving 11 bases between. The CDR3 spans 13 residues. CDR1 and CDR2 from the germline V gene are MNHEY and SVGAGI. Here the CDR3 reads CASSEGGAYEQYV. CDR3 coding DNA: TGTGCCAGCAGCGAAGGGGGGGCCTACGAGCAGTACGTC.

The V call is TRBV20-1, the J call TRBJ1-3, with TRBD1 identical over 7 bases. CDR3 size: 11 residues. Losses at the gene ends were 6 bases for V and 4 bases for J; bases not matched to a gene: 0. CDR1 is DFQATT, CDR2 SNEGSKA, per germline (reference sequence). Written as DNA, the CDR3 is TGCAGTGCACAGGGGGGAAACACCATATATTTT. Amino acid sequence: CSAQGGNTIYF.

Only a few counts were recorded for this clone. V gene TRBV7-2 combines with J gene TRBJ1-3; unclear D gene. The CDR3 contains 15 residues. Germline values: CDR1 SGHTA, CDR2 FQGNSA. V dropped 5 bases and J dropped 4 bases, with 15 bases sitting between them. The CDR3 DNA sequence: TGTGCCAGCAGCCCTTTTATCCTCACAGGAAACACCATATATTTT. This translates into CASSPFILTGNTIYF.

In its sample, this clone was seen a few times. The chain employs TRBV27 and TRBJ2-1, with D possibly matching TRBD1 (6 bases). Germline V CDR1 and CDR2: MNHEY, SMNVEV (reference sequence). The germline V and J ends were trimmed by 2 bases and 4 bases, with 21 bases remaining between them. The CDR3 is made up of 18 amino acids. DNA for the CDR3: TGTGCCAGCAGTTTAAGAGGGGGTTTTGGCAGGGAATACAATGAGCAGTTCTTC. Protein product: CASSLRGGFGREYNEQFF.

This chain uses TRBV28 with TRBJ1-2, with D uncertain. The germline CDR1 and CDR2 sequences are MDHEN and SYDVKM. V was pared by 7 bases and J by 2 bases, with 5 bases between. The CDR3 is made up of 11 amino acids. The CDR3 DNA follows: TGTGCCAGCACAGGCAACTATGGCTACACCTTC. The encoded protein is CASTGNYGYTF.

This chain joins TRBV7-9 and TRBJ1-1, with a tentative D call TRBD1 (6 bases). Germline V lookup: CDR1 SEHNR, CDR2 FQNEAQ (reference sequence). The CDR3 contains 11 residues. The ends were cut back, 5 bases at V and 11 bases at J, with 12 bases in the middle. Here the CDR3 DNA reads TGTGCCAGCAGCCTTAAGGGGGGGGCTTTCTTT. It yields the protein CASSLKGGAFF.

The chain recombines TRBV5-1 with TRBJ1-5; the D is unclear. V lost 0 bases to trimming and J lost 4 bases, with 8 bases between them. This CDR3 is 14 amino acids long. Germline CDR1 reads SGHRS; CDR2 reads YFSETQ. CDR3 sequence (DNA): TGCGCCAGCAGCTTGGACGGGAATAATCAGCCCCAGCATTTT. It translates to CASSLDGNNQPQHF.

The genes are TRBV7-2 and TRBJ2-3; TRBD2 aligns across 8 bases. CDR1 is SGHTA, CDR2 FQGNSA, per germline. Trimming cost V 3 bases and J 1 base; bases outside gene matches: 3. The CDR3 runs to 15 residues. The CDR3 DNA reads as TGTGCCAGCAGCTTCCCGACTAGCGGCACAGATACGCAGTATTTT. Its translation is CASSFPTSGTDTQYF.

In its sample, this clone was seen a few times. The chain combines TRBV7-9 with TRBJ2-1; 11 bases line up with TRBD2. CDR1 is SEHNR and CDR2 is FQNEAQ in the germline V gene (reference sequence). This CDR3 is built from 16 residues. With V trimmed by 1 base and J by 7 bases, 6 bases remained unmatched. The CDR3 region is CASSLGPSGGSNEQFF. The CDR3 DNA reads as TGTGCCAGCAGCTTAGGCCCTAGCGGGGGGTCAAATGAGCAGTTCTTC. Complete variable domain (other parts from reference TRBV7-9 and TRBJ2-1): DTGVSQNPRHKITKRGQNVTFRCDPISEHNRLYWYRQTLGQGPEFLTYFQNEAQLEKSRLLSDRFSAERPKGSFSTLEIQRTEQGDSAMYLCASSLGPSGGSNEQFFGPGTRLTVL.

Remarks on this clone: Other DNA sequences in this specimen translate into the identical CDR3. The CDR3 nucleotides are TGTGCCAGCAGCTTAACGGGGAACACTGAAGCTTTCTTT. It specifies CASSLTGNTEAFF. This chain joins TRBV7-9 and TRBJ1-1; D gene ambiguous. The CDR3 loop spans 13 amino acids. Germline V CDR1 and CDR2: SEHNR, FQNEAQ (reference sequence). Trimming took 2 bases from V and 1 from J, leaving 5 bases between them.

V and J are TRBV15 and TRBJ1-2, with D perhaps matching TRBD1 (5 bases). V lost 5 bases and J lost 1, with 14 bases in between. The length of the CDR3 is 15 residues. Germline V lookup: CDR1 LNHNV, CDR2 YYDKDF (reference sequence). CDR3 loop: CATSSRGKGNYGYTF. In DNA, the CDR3 is TGTGCCACCAGCTCCCGGGGGAAGGGTAACTATGGCTACACCTTC.

The chain joins TRBV30 to TRBJ1-5; D gene unclear. CDR3 length equals 13 residues. V dropped 0 bases and J dropped 4 bases, with 7 bases sitting between them. CDR1 and CDR2 from the germline V gene are GTSNPN and SVGIG (reference sequence). The CDR3 reads CAWSVSLNQPQHF. The CDR3 region has the DNA TGTGCCTGGAGTGTCAGTTTGAATCAGCCCCAGCATTTT. Full variable domain (outside the CDR3, taken from reference TRBV30 and TRBJ1-5): SQTIHQWPATLVQPVGSPLSLECTVEGTSNPNLYWYRQAAGRGLQLLFYSVGIGQISSEVPQNLSASRPQDRQFILSSKKLLLSDSGFYLCAWSVSLNQPQHFGDGTRLSIL.

The chain has TRBV2 and TRBJ1-1; TRBD1 matches 9 bases. Germline V lookup: CDR1 SNHLY, CDR2 FYNNEI. The CDR3 covers 14 residues. V lost 6 bases to trimming and J lost 6 bases; unmatched junction nucleotides: 8. Written as DNA, the CDR3 is TGTGCCAGCAGGAATCCCGGGACAGGGCCTGAAGCTTTCTTT. This translates into CASRNPGTGPEAFF.

The V call is TRBV6-5, the J call TRBJ2-5; 7 bases are a match to TRBD2. V shed 6 bases and J 5 bases; nucleotides not matched to a gene: 9. The CDR3 has 14 amino acids. Germline values: CDR1 MNHEY, CDR2 SVGAGI. The CDR3 nucleotides are TGTGCCAGCAGGAACACACTAGCGATCGAGACCCAGTACTTC. This encodes CASRNTLAIETQYF.

This clone was recorded a few times. A read error may account for a junction end that differs from germline. The chain is built from TRBV5-4 and TRBJ2-5; D is undetermined. Germline CDR1 reads SGHNT; CDR2 reads YYREEE (reference sequence). The CDR3 is made up of 15 amino acids. This CDR3 reads CASSQGSGFGETQYF. The DNA for the CDR3 is TGCGCCAGCAGCCAAGGTTCAGGTTTTGGAGAGACCCAGTACTTC.

The V call is TRBV19, the J call TRBJ2-2; D is perhaps TRBD2 (5 bases). The CDR3 is made up of 14 amino acids. Per the germline V gene, CDR1 is LNHDA and CDR2 is SQIVND (reference sequence). Trimming left V 5 bases short and J 5 bases short, with 12 bases between. CDR3 bases: TGTGCCAGTAGTTCTACGAGAGGGACCGGGGAGCTGTTTTTT. Amino acids: CASSSTRGTGELFF.

The genes are TRBV4-1 and TRBJ2-1, with D unclear. The CDR3 runs 16 residues. Trimming removed 1 base from V and 4 bases from J, with 14 bases in between. Germline V gives CDR1 MGHRA, CDR2 YSYEKL. This CDR3 is CASSQANMVSYNEQFF. In DNA, the CDR3 is TGCGCCAGCAGCCAAGCGAATATGGTTAGTTACAATGAGCAGTTCTTC.

The sample holds a few counts of this clone. This chain joins TRBV18 and TRBJ2-1; D possibly corresponds to TRBD2 (5 bases). The length of the CDR3 is 13 residues. Germline V lookup: CDR1 KGHSH, CDR2 LQKENI. The germline V and J ends were trimmed by 2 bases and 10 bases, with 12 bases remaining between them. The CDR3 DNA reads TGTGCCAGCTCACCAGGTGCGGCGGGCGAGCAGTTCTTC. Its protein is CASSPGAAGEQFF. The whole variable domain, remainder taken from reference TRBV18 and TRBJ2-1, is NAGVMQNPRHLVRRRGQEARLRCSPMKGHSHVYWYRQLPEEGLKFMVYLQKENIIDESGMPKERFSAEFPKEGPSILRIQQVVRGDSAAYFCASSPGAAGEQFFGPGTRLTVL.

This clone was counted a single time. The CDR3 DNA is TGTGCCAGCAGCCAAGTCCCAGGTCTCAATGAGCAGTTCTTC. Translating gives CASSQVPGLNEQFF. The chain uses TRBV14 and TRBJ2-1; no clear D gene. Germline V CDR1 and CDR2: SGHDN, FVKESK. V gave up 1 base and J gave up 6 bases, with 10 bases separating them. This CDR3 is built from 14 residues.

In nucleotides, the CDR3 is TGTGCCAGCACTAGGGCTACAGGCCGAAGCAATCAGCCCCAGCATTTT. Protein product: CASTRATGRSNQPQHF. The chain employs TRBV2 and TRBJ1-5; possible D gene TRBD1, 5 bases. From germline, CDR1 is SNHLY and CDR2 FYNNEI. V was trimmed by 7 bases and J by 1 base, leaving 17 bases between them. This CDR3 region has 16 residues.

The chain employs TRBV5-1 and TRBJ2-5; D might be TRBD2 (5 bases). Trimming removed 0 bases from V and 4 bases from J, with 10 bases in between. Germline V gives CDR1 SGHRS, CDR2 YFSETQ. The CDR3 contains 14 residues. CDR3 bases: TGCGCCAGCAGCTTGGGGCCTGGAGGAGAGACCCAGTACTTC. It is translated as CASSLGPGGETQYF.

The gene calls are TRBV2 and TRBJ1-3; D not resolved. V lost 3 bases to trimming and J lost 4 bases, with 10 bases between them. The CDR3 extends over 14 amino acids. The germline V gene has CDR1 SNHLY and CDR2 FYNNEI. The CDR3 spells CASSEGPRGNTIYF. CDR3 DNA sequence: TGTGCCAGCAGTGAGGGCCCAAGGGGAAACACCATATATTTT.

A single count supports this clone. CDR3 nucleotides: TGTGCCAGCTCAAGGACAGATAATGAAAAACTGTTTTTT. It translates to CASSRTDNEKLFF. The V gene is TRBV18, the J gene TRBJ1-4, with D tentatively TRBD1 (6 bases). V dropped 5 bases and J dropped 4 bases, with 8 bases sitting between them. The germline V gene encodes CDR1 KGHSH and CDR2 LQKENI. The CDR3 sequence is 13 residues long.

About this clone itself: Other DNA sequences in this sample translate to the same CDR3. The chain combines TRBV11-2 with TRBJ2-6; the D gene is possibly TRBD2 (5 bases). This CDR3 contains 16 residues. The V end lost 0 bases, the J end lost 3 bases, and 9 bases lay between the germline ends. Germline-derived CDR1 and CDR2 are SGHAT and FQNNGV. The CDR3 reads CASSLERVGGANVLTF. CDR3 DNA sequence: TGTGCCAGCAGCTTAGAGAGGGTCGGTGGGGCCAACGTCCTGACTTTC. Full variable domain (remainder filled in from reference TRBV11-2 and TRBJ2-6): EAGVAQSPRYKIIEKRQSVAFWCNPISGHATLYWYQQILGQGPKLLIQFQNNGVVDDSQLPKDRFSAERLKGVDSTLKIQPAKLEDSAVYLCASSLERVGGANVLTFGAGSRLTVL.

J is TRBJ2-3 and V is TRBV7-2, with 9 bases aligning to TRBD1. Unmatched junction bases numbered 11, after V lost 5 bases and J lost 2 bases. This CDR3 has 17 residues. Germline V CDR1 and CDR2: SGHTA, FQGNSA. The CDR3 protein is CASSNPQGAMVTDTQYF. CDR3 nucleotide sequence: TGTGCCAGCAGCAATCCACAGGGGGCTATGGTCACAGATACGCAGTATTTT.

V is TRBV14 and J is TRBJ2-1, with 13 positions matching TRBD2. This CDR3 region has 19 residues. Germline trimming cut 4 bases from V and 6 bases from J; bases unmatched to any gene: 15. The V gene's germline CDR1 is SGHDN and CDR2 FVKESK. This CDR3 is CASSRGTSGTISPPNEQFF. The CDR3 bases are TGTGCCAGCAGCCGTGGGACTAGCGGGACTATCTCCCCCCCCAATGAGCAGTTCTTC.

A few counts support this clone. The chain couples TRBV19 to TRBJ2-2; 7 bases are shared with TRBD2. With 7 bases clipped from V and 4 bases from J, the junction kept 6 bases outside the gene matches. The CDR3 is 14 residues long. Germline V lookup: CDR1 LNHDA, CDR2 SQIVND (reference sequence). The CDR3 spells CASKVASGTGELFF. For the CDR3, the DNA is TGTGCCAGTAAGGTGGCTAGCGGCACCGGGGAGCTGTTTTTT.

This clone turned up a few times. V and J are TRBV25-1 and TRBJ1-2; tentatively, D is TRBD1 (5 bases). The V end lost 1 base, the J end lost 8 bases, and 14 bases lay between the germline ends. Germline CDR1 and CDR2: MGHDK and SYGVNS. The length of the CDR3 is 14 residues. The CDR3 region has the DNA TGTGCCAGCAGTGAATTTTTGACAGAAGGAGGCTACACCTTC. Protein product: CASSEFLTEGGYTF.

The sample holds a few counts of this clone. The V and J genes are TRBV30 and TRBJ2-5, with D perhaps matching TRBD1 (5 bases). Trimming shortened V by 2 bases and J by 1 base, and 11 bases separated the two germline ends. Germline loops: CDR1 GTSNPN, CDR2 SVGIG (reference sequence). The CDR3 is 14 residues long. The CDR3 loop reads CAWSRGTLQETQYF. The CDR3 DNA reads TGTGCCTGGAGTAGGGGCACCCTCCAAGAGACCCAGTACTTC.

In this sample, this clone turned up a few times. V usage is TRBV9 and J usage is TRBJ1-1, with D perhaps matching TRBD1 (6 bases). Germline lookup yields CDR1 SGDLS and CDR2 YYNGEE. There are 14 residues in the CDR3. Deletions cut 3 bases from V and 4 bases from J, with 13 bases between. In DNA, the CDR3 is TGTGCCAGCAGCGAGAGGGGGGGGCTCACTGAAGCTTTCTTT. It translates to CASSERGGLTEAFF. Complete variable domain (other parts from reference TRBV9 and TRBJ1-1): DSGVTQTPKHLITATGQRVTLRCSPRSGDLSVYWYQQSLDQGLQFLIQYYNGEERAKGNILERFSAQQFPDLHSELNLSSLELGDSALYFCASSERGGLTEAFFGQGTRLTVV.

The chain couples TRBV6-5 to TRBJ2-1; TRBD2 agrees at 10 bases. CDR1 MNHEY and CDR2 SVGAGI come from the germline V gene. The CDR3 is made up of 14 amino acids. J lost 4 bases, V lost 7 bases, and 4 bases had no gene match. The DNA for the CDR3 is TGTGCCAGCATGCGAGCGGGAGGGTACAATGAGCAGTTCTTC. It is translated as CASMRAGGYNEQFF.